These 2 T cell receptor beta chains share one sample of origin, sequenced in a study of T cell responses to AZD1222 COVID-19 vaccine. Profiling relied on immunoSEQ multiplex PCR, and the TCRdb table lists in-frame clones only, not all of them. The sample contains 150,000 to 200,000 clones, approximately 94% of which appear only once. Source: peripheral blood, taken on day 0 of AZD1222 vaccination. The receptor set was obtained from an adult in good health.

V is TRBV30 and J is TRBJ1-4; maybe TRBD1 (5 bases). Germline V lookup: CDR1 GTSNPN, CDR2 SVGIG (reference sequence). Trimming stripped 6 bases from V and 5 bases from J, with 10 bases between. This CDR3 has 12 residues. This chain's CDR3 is CACRGRNEKLFF. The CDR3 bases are TGTGCCTGCCGGGGACGGAATGAAAAACTGTTTTTT.

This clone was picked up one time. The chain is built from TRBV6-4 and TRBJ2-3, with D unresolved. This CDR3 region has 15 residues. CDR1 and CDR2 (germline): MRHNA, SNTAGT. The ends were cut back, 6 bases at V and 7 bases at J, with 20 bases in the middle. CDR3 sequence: CASSQAMTGGNTQYF. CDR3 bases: TGTGCCAGCAGCCAAGCCATGACGGGCGGAAATACGCAGTATTTT.